Shown below are 19 T cell receptor beta chains from a single sample sequenced in a study of regulatory T cells in long-lasting Graves disease. iRepertoire HTBI primers and Arm-PCR of CDR3 regions built TCR beta libraries. TCRdb re-called the multiplex PCR reads with MiXCR, one entry per CDR3 protein. The sample lists 530,000 or so distinct CDR3 sequences, around an eighth occurring once. The time point denotes: newly diagnosed GD, antithyroid drugs for less than 3 months. The TCR library was made from RNA extracted from PBMCs. These data also formed part of another study, on T cells in Graves' hyperthyroidism and ophthalmopathy.

Sequencing was performed on peripheral blood mononuclear cells (PBMCs), taken at new diagnosis, from a patient treated with antithyroid drugs. Receptors originate from a man aged 25 to 45 with Graves disease.

This clonotype was seen at least ten times. The CDR3 region has the DNA TGTGCCAGCAGCCCACCCTCACTAGTCTACGAGCAGTACTTC. Translation gives CASSPPSLVYEQYF. The chain is built from TRBV28 and TRBJ2-7; D may be TRBD2 (5 bases). CDR3 length equals 14 residues. V shed 6 bases and J shed 3 bases, with 15 bases lying between them. The germline gives CDR1 MDHEN, CDR2 SYDVKM.

This clonotype was detected only a few times. The chain has TRBV6-1 and TRBJ2-3; perhaps D is TRBD1 or TRBD2 (6 bases each). The CDR3 consists of 17 residues. Trimming stripped 7 bases from V and 8 bases from J, with 28 bases between. Germline V lookup: CDR1 MNHNS, CDR2 SASEGT. The CDR3 loop is CASTRMAESWGAGTQYF. The DNA for the CDR3 is TGTGCCAGCACCCGCATGGCCGAAAGTTGGGGGGCGGGTACGCAGTATTTT.

This clonotype was seen ten or more times. The J gene is TRBJ2-5, the V gene TRBV30; 9 bases fit TRBD2. V shed 4 bases and J 4 bases; nucleotides not matched to a gene: 4. This CDR3 contains 13 residues. Germline values: CDR1 GTSNPN, CDR2 SVGIG (reference sequence). CDR3 loop: CAWTGLARETQYF. The CDR3 region has the DNA TGTGCCTGGACCGGACTAGCGAGAGAGACCCAGTACTTC.

This clonotype has at least ten counts. V gene TRBV2 combines with J gene TRBJ1-5; unclear D gene. The germline V gene encodes CDR1 SNHLY and CDR2 FYNNEI. This CDR3 has 18 residues. The V and J ends lost 8 bases and 7 bases respectively, with 30 bases between them. The DNA of the CDR3 is TGTGCCAGCCGTGCTCCCCTCACCCCGACACACCGTACCCAGCCCCAGCATTTT. Translated: CASRAPLTPTHRTQPQHF.

This clonotype was picked up many times. The V call is TRBV24-1, the J call TRBJ2-5; 7 bases fit TRBD1. Germline V gene lookup returns CDR1 KGHDR and CDR2 SFDVKD. The CDR3 runs to 15 residues. Trimming cost V 3 bases and J 2 bases; bases outside gene matches: 5. The CDR3 nucleotides read TGTGCCACCAGTGATCCCGACAGGGCGCAAGAGACCCAGTACTTC. Its translation: CATSDPDRAQETQYF.

This clonotype showed up just a few times. The chain has TRBV9 and TRBJ2-2; perhaps TRBD1 as D (6 bases). Germline loops: CDR1 SGDLS, CDR2 YYNGEE. V dropped 4 bases and J dropped 7 bases, with 11 bases sitting between them. There are 13 residues in the CDR3. The CDR3: CASSLRGIGELFF. For the CDR3, the DNA is TGTGCCAGCAGCCTCAGGGGAATCGGGGAGCTGTTTTTT. Variable domain in full (rest from reference TRBV9 and TRBJ2-2): DSGVTQTPKHLITATGQRVTLRCSPRSGDLSVYWYQQSLDQGLQFLIQYYNGEERAKGNILERFSAQQFPDLHSELNLSSLELGDSALYFCASSLRGIGELFFGEGSRLTVL.

This clonotype was found many times. This chain uses TRBV9 with TRBJ1-1; a weak D match, TRBD1 (6 bases). CDR3 length equals 12 residues. V was clipped by 0 bases and J by 11 bases, with 11 bases between them. Germline lookup yields CDR1 SGDLS and CDR2 YYNGEE. The CDR3, as DNA: TGTGCCAGCAGCGTAGGGGAGGGGGAGGCTTTCTTT. It translates to CASSVGEGEAFF.

This clonotype was seen more than once but under ten times. The V gene is TRBV29-1, the J gene TRBJ1-2, with a tentative D call TRBD1 (5 bases). CDR3 size: 11 residues. V shed 4 bases and J shed 8 bases, with 11 bases lying between them. The germline V gene encodes CDR1 SQVTM and CDR2 ANQGSEA. The CDR3 nucleotides read TGCAGCGTTGGAGGGGTGGACGGCTACACCTTC. It yields the protein CSVGGVDGYTF.

This clonotype was observed at least ten times. The DNA for the CDR3 is TGTGCCAGCACTATCGCAACAGGGGTCGGATTCTATGGCTACACCTTC. This codes for CASTIATGVGFYGYTF. This chain links TRBV27 with TRBJ1-2; 7 bases are a match to TRBD1. CDR1 is MNHEY and CDR2 is SMNVEV in the germline V gene (reference sequence). The V segment lost 7 bases and the J segment 4 bases; nucleotides outside the gene matches: 15. The CDR3 has 16 residues.

This clonotype was recorded many times. This sequence joins TRBV6-2 or TRBV6-3 and TRBJ2-3; D call uncertain. This CDR3 is 13 amino acids long. Looked up from germline, CDR1 is MNHEY and CDR2 is SVGEGT. V gave up 6 bases and J gave up 0 bases, with 7 bases separating them. CDR3 in amino acids: CASRQSSTDTQYF. In nucleotides, the CDR3 is TGTGCCAGCAGACAATCTAGCACAGATACGCAGTATTTT.

Ten or more counts support this clonotype. The V and J genes are TRBV27 and TRBJ2-7, with D maybe TRBD1 (5 bases). Germline V lookup: CDR1 MNHEY, CDR2 SMNVEV (reference sequence). The CDR3 has 11 amino acids. V shed 10 bases and J shed 5 bases, with 12 bases lying between them. CDR3 bases: TGTGCCACCACCAGGGCGGACGAGCAGTACTTC. It is translated as CATTRADEQYF.

This clonotype was detected only a few times. V is TRBV20-1 and J is TRBJ2-7; D might be TRBD2 (5 bases). The CDR3 is 12 residues long. Germline CDR1 and CDR2: DFQATT and SNEGSKA (reference sequence). CDR3 in DNA: TGCAGCGGGGTCCGGGAACTCTACGAGCAGTACTTC. Translated: CSGVRELYEQYF.

This clonotype has a count of ten or more. The CDR3 sequence: CASSGSSNYGYTF. CDR3 DNA sequence: TGTGCCAGCAGCGGGTCGTCTAACTATGGCTACACCTTC. This chain joins TRBV6-1 and TRBJ1-2; unclear D gene. CDR3 length: 13 amino acids. The V gene lost 6 bases and the J gene lost 0 bases, with 8 bases spanning the gap. The germline V gene encodes CDR1 MNHNS and CDR2 SASEGT.

This clonotype has at least ten counts. The J gene is TRBJ2-3, the V gene TRBV11-2, with 7 bases aligning to TRBD2. The CDR3 loop spans 15 amino acids. Germline values: CDR1 SGHAT, CDR2 FQNNGV. The junction had 11 bases not matched to a gene; V was cut back by 5 bases and J by 6 bases. The CDR3 sequence is CASSLSGFPRDTQYF. CDR3 DNA sequence: TGTGCCAGCAGCCTTAGCGGGTTTCCGAGGGATACGCAGTATTTT.

The table lists this clonotype with many counts. CDR3 DNA: TGTGCCACCAGCAGAGATCAAGACTGGCGGGGGGAGCTGTTTTTT. Translating it yields CATSRDQDWRGELFF. The chain carries TRBV15 and TRBJ2-2; the D is unclear. Trimming cost V 0 bases and J 8 bases, with 13 bases left between them. The CDR3 has 15 amino acids. Germline V CDR1 and CDR2: LNHNV, YYDKDF (reference sequence).

This clonotype was detected ten times or more. The rearrangement uses TRBV12-3 or TRBV12-4 and TRBJ2-7, with 13 positions matching TRBD2. Unmatched junction bases numbered 17, after V lost 5 bases and J lost 7 bases. This CDR3 region has 18 residues. CDR3 sequence (DNA): TGTGCCAGCAGTCACGACCTGGGACTAGCGGGGTCCTACGGGGAGCAGTACTTC. Protein sequence: CASSHDLGLAGSYGEQYF.

The chain has TRBV5-1 and TRBJ2-3, with TRBD2 identical over 8 bases. With 0 bases clipped from V and 4 bases from J, the junction kept 7 bases outside the gene matches. Germline-derived CDR1 and CDR2 are SGHRS and YFSETQ. The CDR3 has 16 amino acids. CDR3 nucleotides: TGCGCCAGCAGCTTGGTTACGGGAGGGATGCCAGATACGCAGTATTTT. Protein: CASSLVTGGMPDTQYF.

This clonotype was counted at least ten times. The chain employs TRBV12-3 or TRBV12-4 and TRBJ2-7, with 11 bases matching TRBD1. The CDR3 sequence is 15 residues long. V lost 3 bases and J lost 4; bases outside the gene matches: 5. The CDR3 loop is CASSFKGQGVYEQYF. CDR3 DNA: TGTGCCAGCAGTTTCAAGGGACAGGGGGTTTACGAGCAGTACTTC.

Ten or more counts support this clonotype. The chain recombines TRBV13 with TRBJ2-1; 7 positions agree with TRBD2. The V gene end was trimmed by 1 base and the J gene end by 0 bases; junction bases not matched to a gene: 3. CDR3 length: 16 amino acids. CDR1 and CDR2 from the germline V gene are PRHDT and FYEKMQ (reference sequence). CDR3 in DNA: TGTGCCAGCAGCTTAGAGAGCGGGAACTCCTACAATGAGCAGTTCTTC. Protein: CASSLESGNSYNEQFF. Based on the CDR3 plus reference TRBV13 and TRBJ2-1, the full variable domain is AAGVIQSPRHLIKEKRETATLKCYPIPRHDTVYWYQQGPGQDPQFLISFYEKMQSDKGSIPDRFSAQQFSDYHSELNMSSLELGDSALYFCASSLESGNSYNEQFFGPGTRLTVL.